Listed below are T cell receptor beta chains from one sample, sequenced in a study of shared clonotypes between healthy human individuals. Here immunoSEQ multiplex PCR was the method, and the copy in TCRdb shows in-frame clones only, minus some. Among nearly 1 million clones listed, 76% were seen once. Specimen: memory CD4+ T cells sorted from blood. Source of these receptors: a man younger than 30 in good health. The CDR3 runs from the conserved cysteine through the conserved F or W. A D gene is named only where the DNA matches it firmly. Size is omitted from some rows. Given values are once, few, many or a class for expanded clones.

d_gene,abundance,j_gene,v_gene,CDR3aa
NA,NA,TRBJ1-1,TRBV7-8,CASSNRWRGSEAFF
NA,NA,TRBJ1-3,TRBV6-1,CASSGHLTSGNTIYF
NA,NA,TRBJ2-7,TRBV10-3,CAISESVRAYEQYF
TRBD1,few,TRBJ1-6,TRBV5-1,CASSPLQGSDSPLHF
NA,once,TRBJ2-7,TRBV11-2,CASSLAQGTRYEQYF
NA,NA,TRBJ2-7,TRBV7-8,CASSSQGFSYEQYF
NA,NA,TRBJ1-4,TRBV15,CATSRDTTGVGELFF
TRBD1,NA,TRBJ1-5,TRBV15,CATSSTRGLQPQHF
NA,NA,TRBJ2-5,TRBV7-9,CATGGVASQETQYF
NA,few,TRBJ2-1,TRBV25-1,CASSGWTAGNEQFF
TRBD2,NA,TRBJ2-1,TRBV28,CASSKAGGSSYNEQFF
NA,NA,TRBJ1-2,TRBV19,CASSEVGRSGYTF
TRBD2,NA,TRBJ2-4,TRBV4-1,CASSQDPGLAGGGGNIQYF
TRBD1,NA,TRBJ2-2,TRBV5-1,CASSFPRDSANTGELFF
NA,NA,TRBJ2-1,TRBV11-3,CASSFGQGEYNEQFF
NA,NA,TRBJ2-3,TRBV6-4,CASSDSRGGRRDTQYF
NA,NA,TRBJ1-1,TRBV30,CAWSLAGTEAFF
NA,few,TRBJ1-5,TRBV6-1,CASSGYGNQPQHF
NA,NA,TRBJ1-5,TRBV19,CASRDGQSGMGPQHF
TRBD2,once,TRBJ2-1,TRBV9,CASSERGLAGSNEQFF
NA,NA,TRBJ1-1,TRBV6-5,CASRASPTEAFF
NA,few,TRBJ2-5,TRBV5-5,CASSLVPQGQETQYF
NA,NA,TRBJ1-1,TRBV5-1,CASTPWTEMNTEAFF
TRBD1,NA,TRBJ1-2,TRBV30,CAWSVGGGTGSRNGYTF
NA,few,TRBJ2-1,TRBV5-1,CASSLDGGPYNEQFF
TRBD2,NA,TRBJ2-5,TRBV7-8,CASRPPPRRGGLETQYF
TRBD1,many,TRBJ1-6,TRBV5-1,CASSLGDRGFSYNSPLHF
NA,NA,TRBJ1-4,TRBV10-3,CAISESWSGGAGSEKLFF
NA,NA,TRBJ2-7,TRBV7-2,CASSSRYNEQYF
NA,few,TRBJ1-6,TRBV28,CASSSSNSPLHF
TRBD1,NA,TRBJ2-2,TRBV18,CASSPRTGMIGELFF
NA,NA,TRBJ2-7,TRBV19,CASSMDTYSYEQYF
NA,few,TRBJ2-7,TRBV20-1,CSAGYYEQYF
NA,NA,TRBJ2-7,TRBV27,CASSLSALTVGEQYF
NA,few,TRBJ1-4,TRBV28,CASSLVRGNEKLFF
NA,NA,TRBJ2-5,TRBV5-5,CASSNNPESETQYF
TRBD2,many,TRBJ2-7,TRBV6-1,CASSEELAGAYEQYF
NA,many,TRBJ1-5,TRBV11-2,CASSLILDPTGNQPQHF
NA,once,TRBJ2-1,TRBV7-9,CASSPGLSYNEQFF
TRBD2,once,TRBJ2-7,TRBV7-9,CASSLGVNGRVDEQYF
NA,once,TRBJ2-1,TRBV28,CASSSPGGSHEQFF
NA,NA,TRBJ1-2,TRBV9,CASSFGTLYGYTF
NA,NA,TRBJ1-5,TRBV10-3,CAISDNNQPQHF
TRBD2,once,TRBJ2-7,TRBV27,CASKHEASGASSYEQYF
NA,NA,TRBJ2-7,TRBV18,CASSPAGPGALEQYF
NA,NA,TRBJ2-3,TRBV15,CATSRDTGASTDTQYF
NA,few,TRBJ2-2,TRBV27,CASKSVRQEKNTGELFF
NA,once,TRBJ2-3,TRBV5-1,CASRYGYTDTQYF
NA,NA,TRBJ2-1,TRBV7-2,CASSLNRGATGSQFF
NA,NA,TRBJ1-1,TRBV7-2,CASSFGLGNTEAFF
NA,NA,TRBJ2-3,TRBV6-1,CASTGGTSTDTQYF
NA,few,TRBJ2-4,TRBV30,CAWTTALGKNIQYF
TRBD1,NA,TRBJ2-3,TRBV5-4,CASSGAGQGADTQYF
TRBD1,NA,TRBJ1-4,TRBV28,CASSSGTGLEKLFF
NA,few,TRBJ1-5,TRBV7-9,CASSLGTNQPQHF
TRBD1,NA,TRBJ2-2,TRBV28,CASSALQGDTGELFF
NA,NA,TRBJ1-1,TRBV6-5,CASRLTGSAEAFF